The source of this TCR beta chain is a study of tumor and adjacent non-tumor tissue in lung cancer. No cell sorting was done before RNA was extracted from the tissue. The normal lung tissue was taken more than 3 cm from the tumor edge. This clonotype was seen at least ten times. This CDR3 contains 15 residues. The germline gives CDR1 MDHEN, CDR2 SYDVKM. V gave up 5 bases and J gave up 4 bases; unmatched junction bases: 7. TCRbeta libraries were built with three rounds of nested PCR, modified from ARM-PCR. TCRdb ran MiXCR on the multiplex PCR reads and lists one entry per CDR3 protein. The table has 90,000 to 100,000 distinct CDR3 sequences, 80% seen once; the top ten hold less than 40%.

This sequence originates from a man aged 60 to 69 with small cell lung cancer. This chain links TRBV28 with TRBJ2-5, with TRBD2 matching over 10 bases. Sequencing used distant non-tumor lung tissue. CDR3 in amino acids: CASSPLAGAGETQYF. DNA of the CDR3: TGTGCCAGCAGTCCGCTAGCGGGAGCGGGAGAGACCCAGTACTTC. The whole variable domain, remainder taken from reference TRBV28 and TRBJ2-5, is DVKVTQSSRYLVKRTGEKVFLECVQDMDHENMFWYRQDPGLGLRLIYFSYDVKMKEKGDIPEGYSVSREKKERFSLILESASTNQTSMYLCASSPLAGAGETQYFGPGTRLLVL.